This TCR beta chain originates from a study of cytomegalovirus exposure and HLA in healthy donors. In the case of this clone: Antigen specificity is unknown.

Nominally healthy donors provided the samples, though records likely missed some immune exposures. Notes on the study in general: Analysis was carried out at a later point, and it linked a missense DCLRE1C variant to TCR beta V- and J-gene trimming. Fewer N-insertions (relative to the approximately 670-donor mean) were reportedly seen in an Asian-associated ancestry cluster in a later analysis.

PCR employed 60 Vbeta and 13 Jbeta primers. Sequencing was performed with immunoSEQ multiplex PCR; in TCRdb, only in-frame clones are kept and a portion is missing. The sample lists about 94,000 clones; about four fifths were seen once. Per the germline V gene, CDR1 is PRHDT and CDR2 is FYEKMQ (reference sequence). V lost 2 bases, J lost 9 bases, and 26 bases lay in between. CDR3 length equals 19 residues. The V call is TRBV13, the J call TRBJ1-6, with D unresolved. The sequence came from a woman between 40 and 55 years old in good health and CMV-seronegative. Sequenced material: PBMCs. CDR3 sequence reads: CASSLSADYFVGSGSPLHF. CDR3 nucleotide sequence: TGTGCCAGCAGCTTATCCGCCGACTATTTCGTCGGAAGTGGTTCACCCCTCCACTTT.